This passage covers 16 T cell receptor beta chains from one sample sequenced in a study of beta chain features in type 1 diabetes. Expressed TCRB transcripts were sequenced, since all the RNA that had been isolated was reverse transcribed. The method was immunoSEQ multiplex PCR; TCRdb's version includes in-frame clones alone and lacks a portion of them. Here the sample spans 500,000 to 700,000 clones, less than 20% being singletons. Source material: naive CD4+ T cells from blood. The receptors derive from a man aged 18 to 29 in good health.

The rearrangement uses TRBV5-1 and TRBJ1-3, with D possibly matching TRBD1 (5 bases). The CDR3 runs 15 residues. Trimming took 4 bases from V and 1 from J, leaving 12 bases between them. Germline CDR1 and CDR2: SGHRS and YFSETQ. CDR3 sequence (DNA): TGCGCCAGCAGCCGGGGGGATTTTTCTGGAAACACCATATATTTT. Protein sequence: CASSRGDFSGNTIYF.

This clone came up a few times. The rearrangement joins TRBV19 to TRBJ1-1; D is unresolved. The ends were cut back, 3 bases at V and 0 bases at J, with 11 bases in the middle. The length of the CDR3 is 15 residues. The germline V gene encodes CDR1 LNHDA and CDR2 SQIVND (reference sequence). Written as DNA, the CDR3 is TGTGCCAGTAGTATGAGGCGGGGAATGAACACTGAAGCTTTCTTT. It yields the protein CASSMRRGMNTEAFF.

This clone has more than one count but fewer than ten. In DNA form, the CDR3 reads TGCGCCAGCAGCCCGTCGACAGGGGGTGATCAGCCCCAGCATTTT. This translates into CASSPSTGGDQPQHF. The chain employs TRBV5-1 and TRBJ1-5; 9 bases are a match to TRBD1. V was pared by 4 bases and J by 5 bases, with 7 bases of the junction left unmatched. The CDR3 has 15 amino acids. From germline, CDR1 is SGHRS and CDR2 YFSETQ.

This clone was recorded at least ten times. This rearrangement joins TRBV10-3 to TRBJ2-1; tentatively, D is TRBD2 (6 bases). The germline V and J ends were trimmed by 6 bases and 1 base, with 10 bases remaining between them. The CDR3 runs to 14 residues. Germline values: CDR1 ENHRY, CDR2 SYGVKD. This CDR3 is CAIRIADSYNEQFF. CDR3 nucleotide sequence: TGTGCCATCAGAATAGCGGATTCCTACAATGAGCAGTTCTTC.

The CDR3 region has the DNA TGTGCCAGCAGGGGCGGGATTGCCTACGAGCAGTACTTC. This sequence encodes CASRGGIAYEQYF. The chain employs TRBV28 and TRBJ2-7; TRBD2 is a possible D gene (6 bases). This CDR3 has 13 amino acids. Germline assignment: CDR1 MDHEN and CDR2 SYDVKM. Trimming shortened V by 6 bases and J by 2 bases, and 11 bases separated the two germline ends. Based on the CDR3 plus reference TRBV28 and TRBJ2-7, the full variable domain is DVKVTQSSRYLVKRTGEKVFLECVQDMDHENMFWYRQDPGLGLRLIYFSYDVKMKEKGDIPEGYSVSREKKERFSLILESASTNQTSMYLCASRGGIAYEQYFGPGTRLTVT.

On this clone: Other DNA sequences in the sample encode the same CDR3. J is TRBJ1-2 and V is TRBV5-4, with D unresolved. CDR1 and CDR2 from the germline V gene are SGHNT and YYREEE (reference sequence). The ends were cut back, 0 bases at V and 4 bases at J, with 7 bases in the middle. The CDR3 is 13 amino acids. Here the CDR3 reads CASSLDSLYGYTF. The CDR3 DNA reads TGTGCCAGCAGCTTGGACAGCCTCTATGGCTACACCTTC.

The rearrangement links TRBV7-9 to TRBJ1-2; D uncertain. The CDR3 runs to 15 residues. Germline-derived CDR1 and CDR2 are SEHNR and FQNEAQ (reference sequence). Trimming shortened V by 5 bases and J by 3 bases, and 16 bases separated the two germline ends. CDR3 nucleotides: TGTGCCAGCAGCACCTACGGACGAGGGCACTATGGCTACACCTTC. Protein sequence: CASSTYGRGHYGYTF.

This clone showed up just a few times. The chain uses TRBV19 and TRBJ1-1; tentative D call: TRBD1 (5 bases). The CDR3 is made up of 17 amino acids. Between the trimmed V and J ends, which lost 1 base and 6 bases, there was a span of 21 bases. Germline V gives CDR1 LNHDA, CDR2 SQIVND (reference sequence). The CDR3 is CASSIGVRSGRTAEAFF. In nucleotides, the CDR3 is TGTGCCAGTAGTATAGGCGTCCGCTCAGGGAGGACGGCTGAAGCTTTCTTT. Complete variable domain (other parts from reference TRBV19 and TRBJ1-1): DGGITQSPKYLFRKEGQNVTLSCEQNLNHDAMYWYRQDPGQGLRLIYYSQIVNDFQKGDIAEGYSVSREKKESFPLTVTSAQKNPTAFYLCASSIGVRSGRTAEAFFGQGTRLTVV.

The DNA for the CDR3 is TGTGCCAGCAGCTCCCCCGGGAGATGGCCAAGAAACATTCAGTACTTC. Protein: CASSSPGRWPRNIQYF. This chain connects TRBV11-2 to TRBJ2-4, with D perhaps matching TRBD2 (6 bases). With 4 bases removed from V and 6 bases from J, the gap between germline ends came to 19 bases. CDR3 length: 16 residues. CDR1 is SGHAT and CDR2 is FQNNGV in the germline V gene.

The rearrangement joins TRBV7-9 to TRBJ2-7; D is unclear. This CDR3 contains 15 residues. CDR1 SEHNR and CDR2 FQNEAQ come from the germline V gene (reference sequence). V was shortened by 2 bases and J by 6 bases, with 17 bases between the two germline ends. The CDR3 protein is CASSLWAGPTLEQYF. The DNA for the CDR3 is TGTGCCAGCAGCTTATGGGCAGGACCCACGCTCGAGCAGTACTTC.

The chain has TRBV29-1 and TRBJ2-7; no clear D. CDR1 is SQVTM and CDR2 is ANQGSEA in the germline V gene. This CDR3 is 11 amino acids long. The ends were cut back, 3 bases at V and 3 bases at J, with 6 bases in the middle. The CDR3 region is CSVDSGYEQYF. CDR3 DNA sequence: TGCAGCGTTGATTCCGGCTACGAGCAGTACTTC.

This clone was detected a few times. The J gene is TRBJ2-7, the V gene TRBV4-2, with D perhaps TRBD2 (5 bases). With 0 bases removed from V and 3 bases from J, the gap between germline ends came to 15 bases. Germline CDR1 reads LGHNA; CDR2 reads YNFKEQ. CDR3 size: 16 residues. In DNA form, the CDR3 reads TGTGCCAGCAGCCAAGAAGGGTCGGGGAAAGTCTACGAGCAGTACTTC. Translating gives CASSQEGSGKVYEQYF.

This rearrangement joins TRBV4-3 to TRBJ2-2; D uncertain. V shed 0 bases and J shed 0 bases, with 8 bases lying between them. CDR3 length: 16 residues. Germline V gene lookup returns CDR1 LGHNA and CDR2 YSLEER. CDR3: CASSQETDANTGELFF. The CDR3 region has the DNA TGCGCCAGCAGCCAAGAAACAGATGCGAACACCGGGGAGCTGTTTTTT.

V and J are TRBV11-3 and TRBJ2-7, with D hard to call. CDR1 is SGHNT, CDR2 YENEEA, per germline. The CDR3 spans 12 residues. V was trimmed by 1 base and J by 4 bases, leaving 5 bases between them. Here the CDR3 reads CASSLGRYEQYF. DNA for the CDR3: TGTGCCAGCAGCTTAGGAAGGTACGAGCAGTACTTC. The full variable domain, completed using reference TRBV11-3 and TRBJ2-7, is EAGVVQSPRYKIIEKKQPVAFWCNPISGHNTLYWYLQNLGQGPELLIRYENEEAVDDSQLPKDRFSAERLKGVDSTLKIQPAELGDSAVYLCASSLGRYEQYFGPGTRLTVT.

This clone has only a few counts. CDR3 residues: CAWSVSRTGRSYNSPLHF. CDR3 DNA: TGTGCCTGGAGTGTATCAAGGACAGGGAGGTCCTATAATTCACCCCTCCACTTT. This chain links TRBV30 with TRBJ1-6, with 8 positions matching TRBD1. J gave up 1 base and V 0 bases, and 8 bases lay outside the gene matches. The CDR3 loop spans 18 amino acids. CDR1 GTSNPN and CDR2 SVGIG come from the germline V gene (reference sequence).

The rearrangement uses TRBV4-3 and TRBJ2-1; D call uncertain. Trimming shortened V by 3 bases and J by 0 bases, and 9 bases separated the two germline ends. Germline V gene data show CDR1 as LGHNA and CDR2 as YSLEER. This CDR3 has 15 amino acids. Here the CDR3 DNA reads TGCGCCAGCAGCCAGGTACGGAGCTCCTACAATGAGCAGTTCTTC. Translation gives CASSQVRSSYNEQFF.